The 31 T cell receptor beta chains presented below share a single source sample, sequenced in a study of T cells in Graves' hyperthyroidism and ophthalmopathy. Template material for amplifying TCR beta CDR3 regions consisted of RNA transcripts. In the first-round RT-PCR of the TCR CDR3, the HTBI primer set was used. TCRdb used MiXCR to reprocess the multiplex PCR reads, holding one entry per CDR3 protein. The table lists 300,000 to 350,000 distinct CDR3 sequences, around 18% of them singletons. The sample comprised blood. These receptor sequences come from a woman between 35 and 50 years old with Graves' ophthalmopathy.

This clonotype was seen at least ten times. The chain is built from TRBV30 and TRBJ2-7, with D tentatively TRBD2 (6 bases). Germline V gene lookup returns CDR1 GTSNPN and CDR2 SVGIG (reference sequence). Trimming cost V 0 bases and J 5 bases, with 11 bases left between them. This CDR3 is built from 13 residues. CDR3 sequence (DNA): TGTGCCTGGAGTGTCGGTCGGGGGAACGAGCAGTACTTC. Amino acids: CAWSVGRGNEQYF.

Remarks on this clonotype: One end of the junction is discordant with germline, which a read error may explain. The rearrangement links TRBV30 to TRBJ2-7; D not resolved. Germline V CDR1 and CDR2: GTSNPN, SVGIG (reference sequence). This CDR3 has 13 amino acids. The CDR3 loop reads CAWNVGDSYEQSF. The DNA of the CDR3 is TGTGCCTGGAACGTCGGCGACTCCTACGAGCAGTCCTTC.

Many counts were recorded for this clonotype. This chain links TRBV20-1 with TRBJ1-6; maybe TRBD1 (5 bases). In germline, CDR1 is DFQATT, CDR2 SNEGSKA (reference sequence). Deletions cut 2 bases from V and 7 bases from J, with 18 bases between. The CDR3 is made up of 16 amino acids. CDR3 sequence: CSARSSDQGRNSPLHF. The CDR3 DNA reads TGCAGTGCTAGATCCTCGGACCAGGGCAGGAATTCACCCCTCCACTTT.

This clonotype was observed at least ten times. The J gene is TRBJ1-1, the V gene TRBV5-1; TRBD1 is a possible D gene (5 bases). V shed 7 bases and J shed 7 bases, with 11 bases lying between them. Germline V gene lookup returns CDR1 SGHRS and CDR2 YFSETQ. CDR3 length: 11 amino acids. The CDR3 DNA follows: TGCGCCAGCCATCACGGGGGTGAAGCTTTCTTT. Its protein product is CASHHGGEAFF.

In its sample, this clonotype was seen many times. The V gene is TRBV30, the J gene TRBJ1-1; 9 nucleotides agree with TRBD1. V lost 6 bases to trimming and J lost 1 base; unmatched junction nucleotides: 3. CDR3 length: 13 residues. CDR1 and CDR2 from the germline V gene are GTSNPN and SVGIG (reference sequence). The CDR3 sequence: CACPGQGNTEAFF. The CDR3 DNA follows: TGTGCCTGTCCGGGACAGGGGAACACTGAAGCTTTCTTT.

This clonotype was seen ten or more times. The chain links TRBV5-1 to TRBJ1-5; 7 nucleotides match TRBD1. Germline CDR1 is SGHRS and CDR2 is YFSETQ. The V segment lost 1 base and the J segment 5 bases; nucleotides outside the gene matches: 6. The CDR3 is 15 residues long. The DNA for the CDR3 is TGCGCCAGCAGCTTGTACGGGACAGCCGATCAGCCCCAGCATTTT. Residues: CASSLYGTADQPQHF.

The chain employs TRBV5-1 and TRBJ2-5, with 8 bases identical to TRBD2. This CDR3 is 14 amino acids long. J gave up 2 bases and V 2 bases, and 2 bases lay outside the gene matches. Looked up from germline, CDR1 is SGHRS and CDR2 is YFSETQ. In nucleotides, the CDR3 is TGCGCCAGCAGCTTTAGCGGGGAACAAGAGACCCAGTACTTC. Encoded protein: CASSFSGEQETQYF.

This clonotype was seen many times. The rearrangement joins TRBV19 to TRBJ1-2, with D maybe TRBD1 (5 bases). The CDR3 sequence is 14 residues long. Germline V gives CDR1 LNHDA, CDR2 SQIVND (reference sequence). V was shortened by 3 bases and J by 3 bases, with 11 bases between the two germline ends. The CDR3 DNA reads as TGTGCCAGTAGTATCAGGGATTTTTACTATGGCTACACCTTC. Translating gives CASSIRDFYYGYTF. Variable domain in full (rest from reference TRBV19 and TRBJ1-2): DGGITQSPKYLFRKEGQNVTLSCEQNLNHDAMYWYRQDPGQGLRLIYYSQIVNDFQKGDIAEGYSVSREKKESFPLTVTSAQKNPTAFYLCASSIRDFYYGYTFGSGTRLTVV.

The J gene is TRBJ2-5, the V gene TRBV2; D is perhaps TRBD2 (6 bases). The germline gives CDR1 SNHLY, CDR2 FYNNEI. V was clipped by 7 bases and J by 5 bases, with 14 bases between them. This CDR3 is 13 amino acids long. In DNA form, the CDR3 reads TGTGCCAGCATCCGGGACTCAGGGGAGACCCAGTACTTC. It yields the protein CASIRDSGETQYF.

The chain couples TRBV12-3 or TRBV12-4 to TRBJ1-2; D is undetermined. V shed 3 bases and J shed 4 bases, with 9 bases lying between them. This CDR3 has 13 residues. The chain's CDR3 is CASSFGVSYGYTF. CDR3 nucleotides: TGTGCCAGCAGTTTCGGGGTTTCCTATGGCTACACCTTC.

This clonotype has at least ten counts. The V and J genes are TRBV11-2 and TRBJ2-7; 7 bases map to TRBD1. The trim removed 5 bases at V and 4 bases at J, leaving 8 bases unmatched. This CDR3 is built from 14 residues. The germline CDR1 and CDR2 sequences are SGHAT and FQNNGV. CDR3 amino acids: CASSPEQGSYEQYF. The DNA of the CDR3 is TGTGCCAGCAGCCCTGAACAGGGGAGTTACGAGCAGTACTTC.

The rearrangement links TRBV7-3 to TRBJ1-3; maybe TRBD1 (6 bases). CDR3 length equals 14 residues. Per germline, CDR1 SGHTA and CDR2 FQGTGA. Trimming shortened V by 9 bases and J by 6 bases, and 18 bases separated the two germline ends. The CDR3 protein is CASSIQEGENTIYF. As DNA, the CDR3 is TGTGCCAGTAGTATTCAGGAGGGGGAAAACACCATATATTTT. The whole variable domain, filled in from reference TRBV7-3 and TRBJ1-3, reads GAGVSQTPSNKVTEKGKYVELRCDPISGHTALYWYRQSLGQGPEFLIYFQGTGAADDSGLPNDRFFAVRPEGSVSTLKIQRTERGDSAVYLCASSIQEGENTIYFGEGSWLTVV.

This clonotype was recorded many times. The V call is TRBV2, the J call TRBJ2-5; a weak D match, TRBD2 (5 bases). Germline loops: CDR1 SNHLY, CDR2 FYNNEI. The CDR3 sequence is 13 residues long. V dropped 7 bases and J dropped 0 bases, with 9 bases sitting between them. The CDR3 is CASTREYQETQYF. The CDR3 region has the DNA TGTGCCAGCACGAGGGAGTACCAAGAGACCCAGTACTTC.

Ten or more counts support this clonotype. CDR3 region: CASSGGTKNTEAFF. DNA for the CDR3: TGTGCCAGCAGTGGTGGCACAAAGAACACTGAAGCTTTCTTT. This chain joins TRBV6-2 or TRBV6-3 and TRBJ1-1, with unresolved D. Germline loops: CDR1 MNHEY, CDR2 SVGEGT. The CDR3 extends over 14 amino acids. The germline V and J ends were trimmed by 5 bases and 1 base, with 11 bases remaining between them.

This clonotype occurred many times. One end of the junction does not line up with germline, which may come from a read error. The J gene is TRBJ1-2, the V gene TRBV11-2; the D gene is possibly TRBD1 (6 bases). The CDR3 is made up of 13 amino acids. Germline CDR1 and CDR2: SGHAT and FQNNGV. This CDR3 reads CASGLGQGTGYTF. CDR3 DNA: TGTGCCAGCGGCTTAGGTCAGGGGACTGGCTACACCTTC. The full variable domain, in which reference TRBV11-2 and TRBJ1-2 provide the parts outside the CDR3, is EAGVAQSPRYKIIEKRQSVAFWCNPISGHATLYWYQQILGQGPKLLIQFQNNGVVDDSQLPKDRFSAERLKGVDSTLKIQPAKLEDSAVYLCASGLGQGTGYTFGSGTRLTVV.

This clonotype was seen ten or more times. CDR3 sequence reads: CASSFGAGNTYEQYF. Written as DNA, the CDR3 is TGTGCCAGCAGCTTCGGCGCGGGAAACACCTACGAGCAGTACTTC. The chain couples TRBV13 to TRBJ2-7, with D possibly being TRBD2 (6 bases). The V end was cut by 3 bases, the J end by 2 bases, with 14 bases between. The length of the CDR3 is 15 residues. Germline V gives CDR1 PRHDT, CDR2 FYEKMQ (reference sequence).

This clonotype has a count of ten or more. The gene calls are TRBV7-8 and TRBJ2-5, with TRBD1 matching 7 bases. Unmatched junction bases numbered 11, after V lost 6 bases and J lost 1 base. CDR3 length equals 16 residues. CDR1 SGHVS and CDR2 FQNEAQ come from the germline V gene. CDR3 bases: TGTGCCAGCAGATCGCCCTCCGGGACAGTCCAAGAGACCCAGTACTTC. Its translation is CASRSPSGTVQETQYF.

This clonotype was seen repeatedly, ten times or more. J is TRBJ1-3 and V is TRBV6-5, with D maybe TRBD1 (6 bases). The CDR3 runs 14 residues. V shed 7 bases and J shed 4 bases, with 14 bases lying between them. Germline V gives CDR1 MNHEY, CDR2 SVGAGI. CDR3 in amino acids: CASTPGVFGNTIYF. DNA for the CDR3: TGTGCCAGCACCCCAGGGGTTTTCGGAAACACCATATATTTT.

This clonotype was picked up many times. The chain links TRBV20-1 to TRBJ2-5, with TRBD2 identical over 9 bases. Germline assignment: CDR1 DFQATT and CDR2 SNEGSKA (reference sequence). The CDR3 spans 14 residues. V shed 6 bases, J shed 4 bases, and the junction held 9 bases outside the gene matches. CDR3 DNA sequence: TGCAGTGCCCCCCTAGCGGGAAGGCGAGAGACCCAGTACTTC. Protein product: CSAPLAGRRETQYF.

This clonotype was picked up many times. V is TRBV9 and J is TRBJ2-2, with TRBD2 as a possible D gene (5 bases). The CDR3 has 15 residues. Germline V gene sequence: CDR1 SGDLS, CDR2 YYNGEE. Trimming cost V 3 bases and J 4 bases, with 13 bases left between them. The CDR3 protein is CASSGRMGSTGELFF. The CDR3 region has the DNA TGTGCCAGCAGCGGGAGAATGGGGAGCACCGGGGAGCTGTTTTTT.

This clonotype came up many times. This chain connects TRBV19 to TRBJ1-1; a possible D gene is TRBD1 (6 bases). Per germline, CDR1 LNHDA and CDR2 SQIVND (reference sequence). The CDR3 contains 16 residues. V shed 6 bases and J shed 1 base, with 18 bases lying between them. CDR3: CASSRSRGTPNTEAFF. CDR3 nucleotide sequence: TGTGCCAGTAGCCGCTCGCGTGGGACACCGAACACTGAAGCTTTCTTT.

The rearrangement links TRBV6-1 to TRBJ1-1, with D perhaps TRBD1 (5 bases). Germline V gene data show CDR1 as MNHNS and CDR2 as SASEGT. This CDR3 has 14 residues. The V end was cut by 8 bases, the J end by 0 bases, with 13 bases between. CDR3 amino acids: CASGRGALNTEAFF. The DNA of the CDR3 is TGTGCCAGCGGGCGCGGGGCTCTGAACACTGAAGCTTTCTTT.

V gene TRBV18 combines with J gene TRBJ1-1; D remains ambiguous. The CDR3 totals 15 residues. Germline V gene data show CDR1 as KGHSH and CDR2 as LQKENI. V lost 2 bases and J 1 base, leaving 11 bases between the germline ends. The CDR3 nucleotides are TGTGCCAGCTCACCAAGTATTGGAGCGAACACTGAAGCTTTCTTT. This codes for CASSPSIGANTEAFF.

The sample holds many counts of this clonotype. The rearrangement joins TRBV20-1 to TRBJ2-7; 7 bases agree with TRBD2. The germline gives CDR1 DFQATT, CDR2 SNEGSKA (reference sequence). The CDR3 contains 14 residues. With 3 bases clipped from V and 3 bases from J, the junction kept 8 bases outside the gene matches. The CDR3 nucleotides read TGCAGTGCTAGGGGCGGGAGCAGAATCTACGAGCAGTACTTC. Protein sequence: CSARGGSRIYEQYF.

This clonotype has ten or more counts. V and J are TRBV7-9 and TRBJ2-7; 12 bases align to TRBD2. Losses at the gene ends were 5 bases for V and 2 bases for J; bases not matched to a gene: 10. CDR1 is SEHNR and CDR2 is FQNEAQ in the germline V gene (reference sequence). The CDR3 contains 17 residues. DNA for the CDR3: TGTGCCAGCAGCACCGGACCACGACTAGCGGGGGCCTACGAGCAGTACTTC. It yields the protein CASSTGPRLAGAYEQYF.

This clonotype was detected many times. V is TRBV13 and J is TRBJ2-5, with TRBD2 matching 8 bases. The CDR3 is 16 residues long. With 5 bases clipped from V and 3 bases from J, the junction kept 11 bases outside the gene matches. The germline gives CDR1 PRHDT, CDR2 FYEKMQ (reference sequence). In DNA, the CDR3 is TGTGCCAGCAGCATTCGGGAGGGGAGTAGAAAAGAGACCCAGTACTTC. Its protein product is CASSIREGSRKETQYF. The complete variable domain, with remaining parts taken from reference TRBV13 and TRBJ2-5, reads AAGVIQSPRHLIKEKRETATLKCYPIPRHDTVYWYQQGPGQDPQFLISFYEKMQSDKGSIPDRFSAQQFSDYHSELNMSSLELGDSALYFCASSIREGSRKETQYFGPGTRLLVL.

Many counts were recorded for this clonotype. The rearrangement uses TRBV20-1 and TRBJ2-7; D may match TRBD1 or TRBD2 (5 bases each). This CDR3 spans 14 amino acids. Germline loops: CDR1 DFQATT, CDR2 SNEGSKA (reference sequence). Trimming shortened V by 3 bases and J by 3 bases, and 15 bases separated the two germline ends. The CDR3 here is CSARGDGGRYEQYF. The DNA for the CDR3 is TGCAGTGCTAGGGGGGACGGAGGTCGCTACGAGCAGTACTTC.

This clonotype appeared many times. The chain joins TRBV4-1 to TRBJ1-2; a weak D match, TRBD1 (6 bases). Looked up from germline, CDR1 is MGHRA and CDR2 is YSYEKL. V lost 2 bases, J lost 7 bases, and 17 bases lay in between. The CDR3 loop spans 15 amino acids. The CDR3 is CASSQQTGKKGGYTF. CDR3 nucleotides: TGCGCCAGCAGCCAACAAACAGGGAAGAAGGGTGGCTACACCTTC.

This clonotype was seen ten or more times. V and J are TRBV20-1 and TRBJ2-1, with D maybe TRBD2 (6 bases). In germline, CDR1 is DFQATT, CDR2 SNEGSKA (reference sequence). V lost 5 bases to trimming and J lost 3 bases, with 11 bases between them. The CDR3 has 13 amino acids. The CDR3 DNA sequence: TGCAGTGCTGGGGACTCCAACTACAATGAGCAGTTCTTC. Its translation is CSAGDSNYNEQFF.

This clonotype was detected ten times or more. The V call is TRBV6-1, the J call TRBJ1-1; D remains unclear. The V and J ends lost 4 bases and 1 base respectively, with 10 bases between them. The CDR3 covers 14 residues. CDR1 is MNHNS, CDR2 SASEGT, per germline. The CDR3 DNA sequence: TGTGCCAGCAGTGCGGTGGGTAGGAACACTGAAGCTTTCTTT. It encodes CASSAVGRNTEAFF.

V usage is TRBV2 and J usage is TRBJ2-7; D is undetermined. From germline, CDR1 is SNHLY and CDR2 FYNNEI. Trimming removed 6 bases at V and 2 bases at J, with 8 bases between. This CDR3 contains 12 residues. CDR3 in DNA: TGTGCCAGCAGAAGCGCCGCCTACGAGCAGTACTTC. Residues: CASRSAAYEQYF.